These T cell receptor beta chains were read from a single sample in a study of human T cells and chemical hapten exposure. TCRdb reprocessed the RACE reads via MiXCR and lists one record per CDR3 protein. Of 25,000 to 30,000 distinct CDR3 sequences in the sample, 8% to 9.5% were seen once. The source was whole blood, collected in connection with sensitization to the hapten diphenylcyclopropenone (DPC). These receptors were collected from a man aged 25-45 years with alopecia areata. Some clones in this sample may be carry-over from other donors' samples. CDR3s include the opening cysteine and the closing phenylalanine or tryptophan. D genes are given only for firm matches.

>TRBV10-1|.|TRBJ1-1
CASRMGRGTEAFF
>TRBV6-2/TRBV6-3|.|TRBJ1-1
CASSYTGWNTEAFF
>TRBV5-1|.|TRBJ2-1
CASSVDREGHEQFF
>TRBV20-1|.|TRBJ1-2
CSARGSSNYGYTF
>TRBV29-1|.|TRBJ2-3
CSVSPLRVGTDTQYF
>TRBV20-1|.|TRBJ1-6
CSAPDAGNSPLHF
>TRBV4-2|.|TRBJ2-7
CASSQGDRQAYEQYF
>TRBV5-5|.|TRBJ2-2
CASSLPGIYTGELFF
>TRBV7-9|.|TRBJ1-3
CASSPDRVAGNTIYF
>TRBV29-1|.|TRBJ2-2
CSGGGDGELFF
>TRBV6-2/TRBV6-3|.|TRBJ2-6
CASKGANVLTF
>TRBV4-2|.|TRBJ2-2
CASSQDWRTPGELFF
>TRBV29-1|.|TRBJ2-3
CSAGGLLSTDTQYF